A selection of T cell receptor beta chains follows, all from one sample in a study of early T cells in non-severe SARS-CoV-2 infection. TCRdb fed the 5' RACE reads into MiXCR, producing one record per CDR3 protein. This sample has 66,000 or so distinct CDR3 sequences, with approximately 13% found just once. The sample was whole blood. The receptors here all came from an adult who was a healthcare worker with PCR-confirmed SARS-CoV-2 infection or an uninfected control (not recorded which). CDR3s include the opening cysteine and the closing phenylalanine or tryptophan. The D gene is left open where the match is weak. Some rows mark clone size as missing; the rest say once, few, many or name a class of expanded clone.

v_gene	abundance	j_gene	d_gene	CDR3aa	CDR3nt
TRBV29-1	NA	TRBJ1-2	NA	CSVREGGYTF	TGCAGCGTCCGCGAGGGAGGCTACACCTTC
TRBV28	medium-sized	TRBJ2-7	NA	CASSLVYEQYF	TGTGCCAGCAGCTTGGTCTACGAGCAGTACTTC
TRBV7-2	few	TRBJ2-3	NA	CASSLRLDTQYF	TGTGCCAGCAGCTTAAGACTAGATACGCAGTATTTT
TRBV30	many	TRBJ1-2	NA	CAWKNDGGDYGYTF	TGTGCCTGGAAAAACGATGGGGGCGACTATGGCTACACCTTC
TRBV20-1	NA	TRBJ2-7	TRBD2	CSARAGASSYEQYF	TGCAGTGCTCGAGCGGGGGCCAGCTCCTACGAGCAGTACTTC
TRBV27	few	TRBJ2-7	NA	CASSSRGVSYEQYF	TGTGCCAGCAGTTCGCGGGGCGTTTCCTACGAGCAGTACTTC
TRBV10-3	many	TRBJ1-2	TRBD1	CAISVDRGRVSANYGYTF	TGTGCCATCAGTGTTGACAGGGGCCGTGTTTCAGCTAACTATGGCTACACCTTC
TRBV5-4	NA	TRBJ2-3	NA	CASRTKLNADTQYF	TGTGCCAGCAGGACAAAACTTAACGCGGATACGCAGTATTTT
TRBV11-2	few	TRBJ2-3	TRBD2	CASSQRESTQYF	TGTGCCAGCAGCCAGCGGGAGAGTACGCAGTATTTT
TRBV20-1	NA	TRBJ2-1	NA	CSAPRRTEQFF	TGCAGTGCTCCTCGACGGACTGAGCAGTTCTTC
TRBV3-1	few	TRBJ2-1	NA	CASSQYNNEQFF	TGTGCCAGCAGCCAATACAACAATGAGCAGTTCTTC
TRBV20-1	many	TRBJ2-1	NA	CSAQMLASYNEQFF	TGCAGTGCTCAGATGCTAGCCTCCTACAATGAGCAGTTCTTC
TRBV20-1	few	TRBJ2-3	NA	CSAQGGDYTDTQYF	TGCAGTGCCCAAGGAGGAGACTACACAGATACGCAGTATTTT
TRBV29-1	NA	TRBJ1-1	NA	CSVEIGQGRTEAFF	TGCAGCGTTGAGATCGGGCAGGGGAGGACTGAAGCTTTCTTT
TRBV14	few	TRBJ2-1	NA	CASSQERVSEQFF	TGTGCCAGCAGCCAAGAGAGGGTTAGTGAGCAGTTCTTC
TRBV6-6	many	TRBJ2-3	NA	CASRELSTDTQYF	TGTGCCAGCAGGGAGTTATCCACAGATACGCAGTATTTT
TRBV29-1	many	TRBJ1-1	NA	CSVDLVFF	TGCAGCGTTGACTTGGTTTTCTTT
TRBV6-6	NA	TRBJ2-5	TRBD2	CASRQSGSRLETQYF	TGTGCCAGCAGACAAAGCGGGAGTAGGCTAGAGACCCAGTACTTC
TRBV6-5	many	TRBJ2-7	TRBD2	CASSYSPPQGGSYEQYF	TGTGCCAGCAGTTACTCCCCCCCCCAGGGAGGGTCCTACGAGCAGTACTTC
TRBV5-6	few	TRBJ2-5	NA	CASSVGLTQYF	TGTGCCAGCAGCGTTGGATTGACCCAGTACTTC
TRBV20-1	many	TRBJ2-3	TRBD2	CSAESYKRESSSTDTQYF	TGCAGTGCCGAGTCTTACAAGCGGGAGTCTTCTAGCACAGATACGCAGTATTTT
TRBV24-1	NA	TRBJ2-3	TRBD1	CATSDLRQGAGDTQYF	TGTGCCACCAGTGATCTCCGACAGGGGGCGGGAGATACGCAGTATTTT
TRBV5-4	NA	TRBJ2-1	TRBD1	CASSPRQGVGNEQFF	TGTGCCAGCAGCCCAAGACAGGGGGTGGGCAATGAGCAGTTCTTC
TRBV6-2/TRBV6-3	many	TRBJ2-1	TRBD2	CASSSGTSGGRIF	TGTGCCAGCAGTTCCGGGACTAGCGGGGGACGAATCTTC
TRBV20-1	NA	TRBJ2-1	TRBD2	CSARDEISGSGYNEQFF	TGCAGTGCTAGGGATGAGATCAGCGGGAGCGGGTACAATGAGCAGTTCTTC
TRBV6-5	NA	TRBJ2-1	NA	CASRLGSFATTWEFF	TGTGCCAGCAGGCTGGGGTCTTTCGCGACTACTTGGGAGTTCTTC
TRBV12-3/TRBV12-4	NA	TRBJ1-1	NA	CASSLKGGTEAFF	TGTGCCAGCAGTCTGAAGGGAGGTACTGAAGCTTTCTTT
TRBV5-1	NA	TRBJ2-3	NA	CASSYRDSTDTQYF	TGCGCCAGCAGTTACCGGGACAGCACAGATACGCAGTATTTT
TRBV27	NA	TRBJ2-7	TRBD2	CASRTLSGIYEQYF	TGTGCCAGCAGGACGCTCAGCGGGATCTACGAGCAGTACTTC
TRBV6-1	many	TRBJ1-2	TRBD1	CASEGTAPGLGWYGYTF	TGTGCCAGTGAAGGGACAGCGCCCGGCCTGGGCTGGTATGGCTACACCTTC
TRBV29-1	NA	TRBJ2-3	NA	CSVAGATDTQYF	TGCAGCGTTGCGGGGGCCACAGATACGCAGTATTTT
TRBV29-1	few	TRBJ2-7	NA	CSVEGRLLEQYF	TGCAGCGTTGAAGGCCGCCTCCTGGAGCAGTACTTC
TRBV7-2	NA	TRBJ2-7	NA	CASSSAGRSYEQYF	TGTGCCAGCAGCAGCGCGGGACGCTCCTACGAGCAGTACTTC
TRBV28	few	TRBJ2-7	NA	CASRTSRGEQYF	TGTGCCAGCAGGACTAGCAGGGGGGAGCAGTACTTC
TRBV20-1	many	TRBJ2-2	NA	CSATGLVGGELFF	TGCAGTGCCACTGGACTCGTTGGCGGGGAGCTGTTTTTT
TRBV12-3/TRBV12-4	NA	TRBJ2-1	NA	CASIKWGIYNEQFF	TGTGCCAGCATCAAATGGGGGATTTACAATGAGCAGTTCTTC
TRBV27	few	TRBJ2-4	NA	CASSFISGLAKNIQYF	TGTGCCAGCAGTTTCATTAGCGGACTAGCCAAAAACATTCAGTACTTC
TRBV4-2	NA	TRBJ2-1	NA	CASSEITAGTHEQFF	TGTGCCAGCAGCGAAATTACCGCAGGGACCCATGAGCAGTTCTTC
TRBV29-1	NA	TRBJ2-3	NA	CSVEVGPGTDTQYF	TGCAGCGTCGAGGTGGGGCCTGGCACAGATACGCAGTATTTT
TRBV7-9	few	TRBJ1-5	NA	CASSSAARGQPQHF	TGTGCCAGCAGCTCCGCAGCAAGAGGTCAGCCCCAGCATTTT
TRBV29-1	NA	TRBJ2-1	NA	CSVERALLDPYNEQFF	TGCAGCGTTGAAAGGGCCCTCCTAGACCCTTACAATGAGCAGTTCTTC
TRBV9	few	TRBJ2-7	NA	CASSVAVSSYEQYF	TGTGCCAGCAGCGTAGCAGTAAGCTCCTACGAGCAGTACTTC
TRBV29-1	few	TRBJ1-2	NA	CSVLLGVNYGYTF	TGCAGCGTCTTATTAGGGGTTAACTATGGCTACACCTTC
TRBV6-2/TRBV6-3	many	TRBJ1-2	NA	CASSLRHLGRRGYTF	TGTGCCAGCAGCCTTCGCCACCTAGGGAGACGCGGCTACACCTTC
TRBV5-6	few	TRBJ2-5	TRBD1	CASSTGGQGKETQYF	TGTGCCAGCAGCACAGGGGGACAGGGGAAAGAGACCCAGTACTTC